The 21 T cell receptor beta chains presented below share a single source sample, sequenced in a study of CD8 T cells in ankylosing spondylitis. TCRdb reanalysed the 5' RACE reads using MiXCR and keeps one entry per CDR3 protein. Seen here are around 140,000 distinct CDR3 sequences, over 10% observed once, and the top ten hold about 4%. The sample comprised blood, either unsorted or a sorted T cell fraction (not recorded which). The receptor source for this set is a female donor with ankylosing spondylitis or in good health (not recorded which).

This chain connects TRBV5-5 to TRBJ2-1, with 13 bases lining up with TRBD2. The length of the CDR3 is 18 residues. CDR1 and CDR2 (germline): SGHKS, YYEKEE (reference sequence). V lost 1 base to trimming and J lost 0 bases; unmatched junction nucleotides: 4. The chain's CDR3 is CASSLTTSGRSSYNEQFF. The CDR3 region has the DNA TGTGCCAGCAGCTTGACGACTAGCGGGAGGAGCTCCTACAATGAGCAGTTCTTC.

At least ten counts were recorded for this clonotype. This chain uses TRBV12-3 or TRBV12-4 with TRBJ2-7, with a tentative D call TRBD2 (6 bases). The CDR3 has 11 residues. The V and J ends lost 8 bases and 2 bases respectively, with 7 bases between them. The CDR3, as DNA: TGTGCCAGCGGGAGGACCTACGAGCAGTACTTC. It encodes CASGRTYEQYF.

This clonotype has at least ten counts. The V and J genes are TRBV3-1 and TRBJ1-2, with unresolved D. This CDR3 has 13 amino acids. V was pared by 3 bases and J by 10 bases, with 15 bases between. Germline values: CDR1 LGHDT, CDR2 YNNKEL (reference sequence). In nucleotides, the CDR3 is TGTGCCAGCAGCCAGATTGGTGCCCATGACTACACCTTC. As protein: CASSQIGAHDYTF.

This clonotype was seen a few times. This rearrangement joins TRBV23-1 to TRBJ2-1, with TRBD2 matching over 9 bases. TRBV23-1 is an ORF, and what it does is uncertain. This CDR3 region has 18 residues. V gave up 3 bases and J gave up 1 base; unmatched junction bases: 10. The CDR3 DNA sequence: TGCGCCAGCAGTCAGCGACTAGCGGAGGGGAGTTCCTACAATGAGCAGTTCTTC. Protein sequence: CASSQRLAEGSSYNEQFF.

This clonotype was counted at least ten times. The gene calls are TRBV20-1 and TRBJ2-5; the D call may be TRBD1 or TRBD2 (5 bases each). CDR1 DFQATT and CDR2 SNEGSKA come from the germline V gene (reference sequence). This CDR3 contains 13 residues. Trimming stripped 3 bases from V and 1 base from J, with 9 bases between. CDR3 nucleotides: TGCAGTGCTAGCCCGGGGCCCCAAGAGACCCAGTACTTC. This translates into CSASPGPQETQYF.

The chain couples TRBV12-3 or TRBV12-4 to TRBJ1-4; D possibly corresponds to TRBD1 (5 bases). This CDR3 is 12 amino acids long. Trimming stripped 4 bases from V and 6 bases from J, with 6 bases between. In nucleotides, the CDR3 is TGTGCCAGCAGTTGGGGCGATGAAAAACTGTTTTTT. This codes for CASSWGDEKLFF.

This clonotype was counted at least ten times. The chain recombines TRBV5-1 with TRBJ2-7, with D tentatively TRBD1 or TRBD2 (5 bases each). V was trimmed by 2 bases and J by 2 bases, leaving 11 bases between them. CDR3 size: 14 residues. Germline CDR1 SGHRS, CDR2 YFSETQ. The DNA of the CDR3 is TGCGCCAGCAGCTTAATGGGGGTCCCCTACGAGCAGTACTTC. As protein: CASSLMGVPYEQYF.

The chain combines TRBV23-1 with TRBJ1-6; no definite D call. TRBV23-1 is flagged as an ORF with uncertain function. The CDR3 loop spans 16 amino acids. Trimming cost V 7 bases and J 1 base, with 14 bases left between them. This chain's CDR3 is CASNPRVLSYNSPLHF. CDR3 in DNA: TGCGCCAGCAATCCGAGGGTTCTATCCTATAATTCACCCCTCCACTTT.

Comment on this clonotype: With a much larger clone just one base away, this may be a read error. The chain combines TRBV5-1 with TRBJ2-2; 8 bases agree with TRBD2. Germline CDR1 reads SGHRS; CDR2 reads YFSETQ. This CDR3 is 16 amino acids long. CDR3 amino acids: CTSSSRWSGSFGELFF. Written as DNA, the CDR3 is TGCACCAGCAGCTCCCGATGGAGCGGGAGTTTCGGGGAGCTGTTTTTT.

This clonotype came up many times. The genes are TRBV5-1 and TRBJ1-2; D is unclear. This CDR3 comprises 15 residues. The germline V gene has CDR1 SGHRS and CDR2 YFSETQ. V was shortened by 3 bases and J by 5 bases, with 17 bases between the two germline ends. The CDR3 spells CASSSQPGSRYGYTF. For the CDR3, the DNA is TGCGCCAGCAGCTCCCAGCCGGGGTCGAGATATGGCTACACCTTC.

This clonotype was detected ten times or more. The J gene is TRBJ2-3, the V gene TRBV5-1, with D possibly TRBD2 on 7 matching bases. The CDR3 consists of 15 residues. V was clipped by 0 bases and J by 5 bases, with 13 bases between them. Germline CDR1 reads SGHRS; CDR2 reads YFSETQ. The CDR3 reads CASSLEGGPVDTQYF. CDR3 bases: TGCGCCAGCAGCTTGGAGGGGGGGCCCGTAGATACGCAGTATTTT.

This clonotype has ten or more counts. The chain recombines TRBV28 with TRBJ1-2; weak D call: TRBD1 (5 bases). The V gene's germline CDR1 is MDHEN and CDR2 SYDVKM. CDR3 length: 13 residues. V was trimmed by 6 bases and J by 2 bases, leaving 10 bases between them. This CDR3 reads CASSPGPNYGYTF. The DNA of the CDR3 is TGTGCCAGCAGCCCAGGGCCCAACTATGGCTACACCTTC.

This clonotype was found many times. The rearrangement joins TRBV6-5 to TRBJ1-1; perhaps TRBD1 as D (5 bases). CDR1 and CDR2 (germline): MNHEY, SVGAGI. This CDR3 region has 12 residues. Trimming removed 2 bases from V and 9 bases from J, with 10 bases in between. CDR3 bases: TGTGCCAGCAGTTACCGCGGGGGACAAGCTTTCTTT. Translated: CASSYRGGQAFF.

This clonotype was counted many times. The rearrangement uses TRBV19 and TRBJ1-1; 7 bases are a match to TRBD1. The V gene's germline CDR1 is LNHDA and CDR2 SQIVND (reference sequence). The CDR3 contains 14 residues. The V segment lost 5 bases and the J segment 0 bases; nucleotides outside the gene matches: 3. In nucleotides, the CDR3 is TGTGCCAGTAGTGCGGGACAGATGAACACTGAAGCTTTCTTT. Its translation is CASSAGQMNTEAFF.

This clonotype has ten or more counts. The chain combines TRBV28 with TRBJ1-4; D is ambiguous. In germline, CDR1 is MDHEN, CDR2 SYDVKM. The CDR3 runs to 12 residues. Trimming removed 6 bases at V and 3 bases at J, with 5 bases between. CDR3 residues: CASREANEKLFF. The CDR3 DNA sequence: TGTGCCAGCAGGGAAGCTAATGAAAAACTGTTTTTT.

In its sample, this clonotype was seen a few times. V is TRBV20-1 and J is TRBJ2-2; 10 nucleotides agree with TRBD2. V lost 5 bases to trimming and J lost 3 bases; unmatched junction nucleotides: 6. Germline V gene sequence: CDR1 DFQATT, CDR2 SNEGSKA (reference sequence). This CDR3 has 15 amino acids. CDR3 sequence reads: CSAAVAGGYTGELFF. The CDR3 bases are TGCAGTGCTGCGGTAGCGGGGGGATACACCGGGGAGCTGTTTTTT.

This clonotype has a count of ten or more. This rearrangement joins TRBV2 to TRBJ2-3; 8 bases are a match to TRBD2. The CDR3 is 16 residues long. Losses at the gene ends were 4 bases for V and 6 bases for J; bases not matched to a gene: 12. Germline-derived CDR1 and CDR2 are SNHLY and FYNNEI. The CDR3 nucleotides read TGTGCCAGCAGTGGTGCCCCGGGACTAGTCACGGATACGCAGTATTTT. Its translation: CASSGAPGLVTDTQYF.

As regards this clonotype: With a much larger clone just one base away, this may be a read error. The chain links TRBV20-1 to TRBJ2-5, with TRBD1 identical over 8 bases. Germline CDR1 DFQATT, CDR2 SNEGSKA (reference sequence). The V gene end was trimmed by 8 bases and the J gene end by 5 bases; junction bases not matched to a gene: 10. The CDR3 length is 13 residues. The DNA for the CDR3 is TGCAGTACAATGACAGGGGCGGACGAGACCCAGTACTTC. Translation gives CSTMTGADETQYF.

This clonotype was seen once. The junction and the germline gene differ at one end; a read error may be behind it. The J gene is TRBJ2-7, the V gene TRBV10-3, with D possibly called TRBD1 or TRBD2 (5 bases each). This CDR3 is built from 13 residues. Germline loops: CDR1 ENHRY, CDR2 SYGVKD. The CDR3 loop is CAISSGRSYERYF. CDR3 nucleotides: TGTGCCATATCATCAGGGAGATCCTACGAGCGGTACTTC.

This clonotype has a count of ten or more. The V call is TRBV5-1, the J call TRBJ2-1; D remains unclear. The V and J ends lost 0 bases and 6 bases respectively, with 10 bases between them. CDR1 is SGHRS, CDR2 YFSETQ, per germline. The CDR3 extends over 14 amino acids. The CDR3 region has the DNA TGCGCCAGCAGCTTGGACGGGTATTCCAATGAGCAGTTCTTC. Translation gives CASSLDGYSNEQFF.

This clonotype was seen at least ten times. CDR3 in DNA: TGTGCCAGCAGCCCGGACTGGAATCAGCCCCAGCATTTT. As protein: CASSPDWNQPQHF. This chain uses TRBV7-2 with TRBJ1-5; no clear D. The V end was cut by 5 bases, the J end by 4 bases, with 9 bases between. The CDR3 has 13 residues. CDR1 and CDR2 (germline): SGHTA, FQGNSA.